A single sample is the source of the 16 T cell receptor beta chains below, sequenced in a study of regulatory T cells in long-lasting Graves disease. The time point denotes: newly diagnosed GD, antithyroid drugs for less than 3 months. Isolated PBMC RNA provided the starting material for the TCR library. CDR3 regions were amplified by Arm-PCR using iRepertoire HTBI primers to build TCR beta libraries. TCRdb analysed the multiplex PCR reads with MiXCR anew, one entry per CDR3 protein. This sample has 350,000 to 500,000 distinct CDR3 sequences, with 16% found just once. This sample was shared with a second study, whose subject was T cells in Graves' hyperthyroidism and ophthalmopathy.

The specimen was peripheral blood mononuclear cells (PBMCs), collected at new diagnosis, from a patient treated with antithyroid drugs. The receptors were gathered from a young woman with Graves disease.

The chain uses TRBV20-1 and TRBJ2-1, with TRBD2 identical over 9 bases. Germline V gives CDR1 DFQATT, CDR2 SNEGSKA (reference sequence). J lost 5 bases, V lost 0 bases, and 11 bases had no gene match. The CDR3 consists of 17 residues. Written as DNA, the CDR3 is TGCAGTGCTAGAGATTATTCCACAACTAGCGGGCACAATGAGCAGTTCTTC. Translated, it gives CSARDYSTTSGHNEQFF.

This clonotype was counted many times. V is TRBV20-1 and J is TRBJ1-4; D might be TRBD1 (6 bases). Deletions cut 7 bases from V and 3 bases from J, with 9 bases between. This CDR3 has 12 residues. Germline CDR1 reads DFQATT; CDR2 reads SNEGSKA (reference sequence). The CDR3 region has the DNA TGCAGTGTCAGGGGATCTAATGAAAAACTGTTTTTT. Translated: CSVRGSNEKLFF.

Many counts were recorded for this clonotype. The chain carries TRBV12-3 or TRBV12-4 and TRBJ1-4; 7 bases are a match to TRBD1. The V segment lost 6 bases and the J segment 5 bases; nucleotides outside the gene matches: 9. The CDR3 length is 15 residues. CDR3 DNA sequence: TGTGCCAGCAGACCCTCGGACAGGAGAAATGAAAAACTGTTTTTT. Amino acids: CASRPSDRRNEKLFF.

The chain recombines TRBV9 with TRBJ2-7; no reliable D call. CDR3 size: 14 residues. V lost 2 bases and J lost 2, with 11 bases in between. Germline V CDR1 and CDR2: SGDLS, YYNGEE. The CDR3 loop reads CASSVNSLAYEQYF. CDR3 DNA sequence: TGTGCCAGCAGCGTTAACAGCCTGGCCTACGAGCAGTACTTC.

This clonotype was found many times. This chain links TRBV18 with TRBJ2-3; the D is unclear. The V end was cut by 0 bases, the J end by 2 bases, with 6 bases between. CDR3 length: 14 amino acids. The germline V gene has CDR1 KGHSH and CDR2 LQKENI. The CDR3 coding sequence is TGTGCCAGCTCACCACCGGTGGTCACAGATACGCAGTATTTT. Residues: CASSPPVVTDTQYF.

A note on this clonotype: It may be a read error: a sequence one base away is much more abundant. This chain links TRBV27 with TRBJ2-1; D may match TRBD1 or TRBD2 (5 bases each). Trimming removed 3 bases from V and 11 bases from J, with 14 bases in between. The germline gives CDR1 MNHEY, CDR2 SMNVEV (reference sequence). The CDR3 length is 13 residues. CDR3 loop: CASSFWDGSKQFF. CDR3 nucleotide sequence: TGTGCCAGCAGTTTTTGGGACGGTAGTAAGCAGTTCTTC.

This clonotype was counted a single time. The V and J genes are TRBV29-1 and TRBJ2-5; 14 bases are shared with TRBD2. The ends lost 5 bases at V and 3 bases at J; junction bases unmatched: 5. The CDR3 covers 15 residues. CDR1 is SQVTM, CDR2 ANQGSEA, per germline. The CDR3 spells CSVTGLAGGKETQYF. The CDR3, as DNA: TGCAGCGTTACAGGACTAGCGGGAGGCAAAGAGACCCAGTACTTC.

Many counts were recorded for this clonotype. As DNA, the CDR3 is TGTGCCAGCAGCCAAGATCAGGTAGCGAACATTCAGTACTTC. Its protein is CASSQDQVANIQYF. The V call is TRBV3-1, the J call TRBJ2-4; perhaps TRBD2 as D (5 bases). Trimming took 0 bases from V and 7 from J, leaving 10 bases between them. CDR1 and CDR2 from the germline V gene are LGHDT and YNNKEL (reference sequence). CDR3 length equals 14 residues.

This clonotype was recorded at least ten times. The chain combines TRBV7-2 with TRBJ2-7, with 11 bases that match TRBD1. The ends lost 4 bases at V and 0 bases at J; junction bases unmatched: 5. There are 16 residues in the CDR3. Germline V gene lookup returns CDR1 SGHTA and CDR2 FQGNSA. DNA for the CDR3: TGTGCCAGCAGCTCCGCCGGGACAGGGGGCTCCTACGAGCAGTACTTC. Translated: CASSSAGTGGSYEQYF.

This clonotype was found many times. The V gene is TRBV12-3 or TRBV12-4, the J gene TRBJ2-1, with a possible D match to TRBD1 (5 bases). This CDR3 is 15 amino acids long. Trimming took 3 bases from V and 4 from J, leaving 13 bases between them. The DNA of the CDR3 is TGTGCCAGCAGTTTTGCAGGGCGAAGTTACAATGAGCAGTTCTTC. This translates into CASSFAGRSYNEQFF.

There are many counts of this clonotype. This chain uses TRBV6-2 or TRBV6-3 with TRBJ2-7; D may be TRBD1 (6 bases). The V end lost 6 bases, the J end lost 2 bases, and 14 bases lay between the germline ends. The CDR3 is 14 residues long. Germline V lookup: CDR1 MNHEY, CDR2 SVGEGT. The CDR3 nucleotides read TGTGCCAGCAGAACTCAGGGGCACACCTACGAGCAGTACTTC. Translation: CASRTQGHTYEQYF.

The V and J genes are TRBV11-3 and TRBJ2-7, with D possibly being TRBD1 (5 bases). CDR1 is SGHNT and CDR2 is YENEEA in the germline V gene. The length of the CDR3 is 16 residues. V lost 3 bases and J 3 bases, leaving 18 bases between the germline ends. The CDR3 here is CASSFQGEEALYEQYF. The CDR3 DNA follows: TGTGCCAGCAGCTTCCAAGGGGAAGAGGCCCTCTACGAGCAGTACTTC.

This clonotype was picked up many times. The J gene is TRBJ1-2, the V gene TRBV6-2 or TRBV6-3; perhaps TRBD1 as D (6 bases). V was clipped by 7 bases and J by 5 bases, with 17 bases between them. This CDR3 spans 14 amino acids. Germline V gene sequence: CDR1 MNHEY, CDR2 SVGEGT. For the CDR3, the DNA is TGTGCCAGCACGGTCACAGGGAATTCGTATGGCTACACCTTC. Protein product: CASTVTGNSYGYTF.

This clonotype came up a few times. V and J are TRBV18 and TRBJ1-4; 9 bases are shared with TRBD1. This CDR3 comprises 13 residues. Germline V gives CDR1 KGHSH, CDR2 LQKENI. Germline trimming cut 2 bases from V and 8 bases from J; bases unmatched to any gene: 0. CDR3 nucleotide sequence: TGTGCCAGCTCACCAGGACAGGGGGAAAAACTGTTTTTT. It specifies CASSPGQGEKLFF.

This clonotype was counted a few times. The chain employs TRBV20-1 and TRBJ2-4; D may correspond to TRBD1 or TRBD2 (5 bases each). Germline V CDR1 and CDR2: DFQATT, SNEGSKA (reference sequence). V was cut by 4 bases and J by 0 bases, with 13 bases left in between. The CDR3 runs to 15 residues. CDR3 in DNA: TGCAGTGCTATCCCAGGGAGTCTAGCCAAAAACATTCAGTACTTC. Its translation: CSAIPGSLAKNIQYF.

The chain links TRBV28 to TRBJ2-4, with 9 bases matching TRBD2. Germline values: CDR1 MDHEN, CDR2 SYDVKM. CDR3 length: 18 amino acids. V lost 4 bases to trimming and J lost 2 bases; unmatched junction nucleotides: 12. CDR3: CASSYPGLAGIPKNIQYF. The CDR3 DNA follows: TGTGCCAGCAGTTACCCGGGGCTAGCGGGAATTCCCAAAAACATTCAGTACTTC.